Presented here are 7 T cell receptor beta chains from one specimen sequenced in a study of blood T cell repertoires in COVID-19. Sequencing used immunoSEQ multiplex PCR; TCRdb keeps in-frame clones, though not all of them. The sample includes roughly 4,000 clones, approximately 78% of them seen just once. Sequencing was done on a sample of peripheral blood. These receptors were collected from a human donor with active or convalescent COVID-19. The donor label of this sample is uncertain.

The chain has TRBV6-5 and TRBJ2-7; a weak D match, TRBD2 (6 bases). This CDR3 has 13 amino acids. The germline V gene has CDR1 MNHEY and CDR2 SVGAGI. V lost 6 bases and J lost 3, with 12 bases in between. The CDR3 DNA reads TGTGCCAGCAGCCGGGACTCTTACTACGAGCAGTACTTC. It translates to CASSRDSYYEQYF.

The genes are TRBV4-2 and TRBJ2-5; unclear D gene. From germline, CDR1 is LGHNA and CDR2 YNFKEQ. The CDR3 is 13 amino acids. V was pared by 3 bases and J by 4 bases, with 9 bases between. The CDR3: CASSQASRETQYF. As DNA, the CDR3 is TGTGCCAGCAGCCAGGCCTCACGAGAGACCCAGTACTTC.

The genes are TRBV7-2 and TRBJ1-1; 7 bases are shared with TRBD1. The length of the CDR3 is 17 residues. CDR1 and CDR2 from the germline V gene are SGHTA and FQGNSA. After removal of 1 base from V and 4 bases from J, the junction contained 12 bases not matched to a gene. The CDR3 protein is CASSLGLFGGGRTEAFF. The CDR3 DNA is TGTGCCAGCAGCTTAGGTTTGTTTGGAGGGGGCCGCACTGAAGCTTTCTTT.

The chain combines TRBV7-2 with TRBJ2-7; possibly TRBD2 for D (5 bases). The CDR3 totals 15 residues. Germline loops: CDR1 SGHTA, CDR2 FQGNSA. V lost 5 bases and J 2 bases, leaving 16 bases between the germline ends. Here the CDR3 DNA reads TGTGCCAGCAGCGGAAGCGGAAGGCGCGCCTACGAGCAGTACTTC. This sequence encodes CASSGSGRRAYEQYF.

The chain recombines TRBV13 with TRBJ2-5; 8 bases align to TRBD2. The CDR3 spans 14 residues. Germline V gene sequence: CDR1 PRHDT, CDR2 FYEKMQ (reference sequence). The J segment lost 1 base and the V segment lost 5 bases, leaving 3 bases of the junction unmatched. Here the CDR3 reads CASSISGTQETQYF. The CDR3 nucleotides are TGTGCCAGCAGCATTAGCGGGACCCAAGAGACCCAGTACTTC.

The table lists this clone with a count of one. This chain connects TRBV10-1 to TRBJ1-1; D remains ambiguous. The V end was cut by 1 base, the J end by 0 bases, with 9 bases between. Per the germline V gene, CDR1 is WNHNN and CDR2 is SYGVQD (reference sequence). The CDR3 contains 15 residues. CDR3 sequence (DNA): TGCGCCAGCAGTGAGTGTGGCCCAATGAACACTGAAGCTTTCTTT. It specifies CASSECGPMNTEAFF.

The V and J genes are TRBV2 and TRBJ1-1; D remains ambiguous. Per the germline V gene, CDR1 is SNHLY and CDR2 is FYNNEI. Deletions cut 4 bases from V and 8 bases from J, with 14 bases between. CDR3 length: 13 residues. In nucleotides, the CDR3 is TGTGCCAGCAGTGTTTATACAACCCGAGAAGCTTTCTTT. It translates to CASSVYTTREAFF.